This TCR beta chain was documented in a study of cytomegalovirus exposure and HLA in healthy donors. PCR employed 60 Vbeta and 13 Jbeta primers. Data came from immunoSEQ multiplex PCR; TCRdb stores just in-frame clones and leaves some out. Found here are approximately 78,000 clones, approximately 84% of them singletons; the top ten hold 2.4%. Germline CDR1 reads ENHRY; CDR2 reads SYGVKD. CDR3 length: 17 residues. V gave up 7 bases and J gave up 0 bases; unmatched junction bases: 7. Study-level points and caveats: Productive status was seen about 87% or about 30% of the time for most TCR beta V segments in an earlier analysis.

With regard to this clone: Its antigen remains unidentified.

This chain joins TRBV10-3 and TRBJ2-2; 11 nucleotides match TRBD2. This TCR was recovered from a woman in her forties or fifties in good health and CMV-seronegative. Specimen: PBMCs. The CDR3 is CAINSGRAGTNTGELFF. The DNA for the CDR3 is TGTGCCATCAATAGCGGGAGGGCCGGTACGAACACCGGGGAGCTGTTTTTT.